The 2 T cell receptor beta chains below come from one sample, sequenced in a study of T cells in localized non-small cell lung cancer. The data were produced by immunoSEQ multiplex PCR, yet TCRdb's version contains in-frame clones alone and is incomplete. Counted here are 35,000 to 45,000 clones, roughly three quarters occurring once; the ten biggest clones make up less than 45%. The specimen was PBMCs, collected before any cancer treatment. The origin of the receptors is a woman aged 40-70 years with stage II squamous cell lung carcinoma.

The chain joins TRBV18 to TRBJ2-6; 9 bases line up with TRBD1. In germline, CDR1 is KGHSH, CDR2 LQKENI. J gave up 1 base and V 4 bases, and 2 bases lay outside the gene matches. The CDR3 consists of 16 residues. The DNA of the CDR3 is TGTGCCAGCTCACGGGACAGGGTTTCTGGGGCCAACGTCCTGACTTTC. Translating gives CASSRDRVSGANVLTF.

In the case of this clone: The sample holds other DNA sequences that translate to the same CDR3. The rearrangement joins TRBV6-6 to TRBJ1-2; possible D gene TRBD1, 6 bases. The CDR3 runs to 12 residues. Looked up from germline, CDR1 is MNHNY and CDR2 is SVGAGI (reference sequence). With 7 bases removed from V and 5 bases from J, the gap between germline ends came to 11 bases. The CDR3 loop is CASTAGDYGYTF. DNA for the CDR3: TGTGCCAGCACGGCAGGGGATTATGGCTACACCTTC.